This is a list of T cell receptor beta chains from one sample in a study of T cell changes during pregnancy in multiple sclerosis. Clones were sequenced by immunoSEQ multiplex PCR, and TCRdb holds only the in-frame ones, with some missing. The sample has 30,000 to 40,000 clones; about 88% are singletons. The sequences come from CD8+ T cells from peripheral blood mononuclear cells, collected in the second trimester of pregnancy. These receptors originate from a female donor with multiple sclerosis, enrolled in a pregnancy study. CDR3s include the opening cysteine and the closing phenylalanine or tryptophan. The D gene is left open where the match is weak.

DNA: TGTGCCAGCAGCCCTTTGTTAACCTACGAGCAGTACTTC
CDR3: CASSPLLTYEQYF
J: TRBJ2-7
D: -
V: TRBV28

DNA: TGTGCCAGCAGCTCCCAGGGCGGAAATCTGGACTATGGCTACACCTTC
CDR3: CASSSQGGNLDYGYTF
J: TRBJ1-2
D: -
V: TRBV7-8

DNA: TGTGCCTCCGTCGGAGCGGAAGTTTTAAACACCATATATTTT
CDR3: CASVGAEVLNTIYF
J: TRBJ1-3
D: -
V: TRBV30

DNA: TGTGCCAGCAAAGCTATAGGACTAGCAATCGACAATGAGCAGTTCTTC
CDR3: CASKAIGLAIDNEQFF
J: TRBJ2-1
D: TRBD2
V: TRBV2

DNA: TGTGCCACCGCATCGGGACAGGGTATAGCTGGAAACACCATATATTTT
CDR3: CATASGQGIAGNTIYF
J: TRBJ1-3
D: TRBD1
V: TRBV15

DNA: TGCGCCAGCAGCTTGGAGAGGGCTTCCACAGATACGCAGTATTTT
CDR3: CASSLERASTDTQYF
J: TRBJ2-3
D: -
V: TRBV5-1

DNA: TGTGCCAGCAGTGCTCGACAGGGGGCTCACTCTCCCTACAATGAGCAGTTCTTC
CDR3: CASSARQGAHSPYNEQFF
J: TRBJ2-1
D: TRBD1
V: TRBV2

DNA: TGTGCCAGCAGCTTGCGTTACAGCAAAAACACTGAAGCTTTCTTT
CDR3: CASSLRYSKNTEAFF
J: TRBJ1-1
D: -
V: TRBV5-6

DNA: TGTGCCAGTGCCATACTAGCGCGGACAGATACGCAGTATTTT
CDR3: CASAILARTDTQYF
J: TRBJ2-3
D: TRBD2
V: TRBV27

DNA: TGTGCCAGCACCCTGCAGGGCTCCTACGAGCAGTACTTC
CDR3: CASTLQGSYEQYF
J: TRBJ2-7
D: -
V: TRBV11-2

DNA: TGTGCCAGCAGTCTCCTAGCGGGAGGGCTAGATACGCAGTATTTT
CDR3: CASSLLAGGLDTQYF
J: TRBJ2-3
D: TRBD2
V: TRBV11-2

DNA: TGTGCCAGCAGCTTAGAAGGGCAGGGGTACTCCCACGAGCAGTACTTC
CDR3: CASSLEGQGYSHEQYF
J: TRBJ2-7
D: -
V: TRBV11-2

DNA: TGTGCCAGCAGCCGCGACAGGCTTAATGAAAAACTGTTTTTT
CDR3: CASSRDRLNEKLFF
J: TRBJ1-4
D: -
V: TRBV7-2

DNA: TGTGCCAGTACCACTAGCGGGAGTAACAATGAGCAGTTCTTC
CDR3: CASTTSGSNNEQFF
J: TRBJ2-1
D: TRBD2
V: TRBV19

DNA: TGTGCCAGCAGAGAGAACAGGGACTACACCTTC
CDR3: CASRENRDYTF
J: TRBJ1-2
D: -
V: TRBV6-1

DNA: TGTGCCAGCAGTTCACAGGGGGTGGAGACCCAGTACTTC
CDR3: CASSSQGVETQYF
J: TRBJ2-5
D: TRBD1
V: TRBV27

DNA: TGTGCCAGCAGCCAGGCGGGACAGGGAGTAAATCAGCCCCAGCATTTT
CDR3: CASSQAGQGVNQPQHF
J: TRBJ1-5
D: TRBD1
V: TRBV7-2

DNA: TGTGCCAGCTCCAGGGGCACCACAGATACGCAGTATTTT
CDR3: CASSRGTTDTQYF
J: TRBJ2-3
D: -
V: TRBV27

DNA: TGTGCCAGCACCGATCCGGGGGGGGTCTACGAGCAGTACTTC
CDR3: CASTDPGGVYEQYF
J: TRBJ2-7
D: TRBD2
V: TRBV11-3

DNA: TGTGCCAGCAGCCAAGCTTTCGGGGTCCCCTACGAGCAGTACTTC
CDR3: CASSQAFGVPYEQYF
J: TRBJ2-7
D: -
V: TRBV14

DNA: TGTGCCAGCAGTTACTCTCTCTACGGTGAGCAGTTCTTC
CDR3: CASSYSLYGEQFF
J: TRBJ2-1
D: -
V: TRBV6-5

DNA: TGTGCCAGCAGCCCGCCGACTAGCGGGAGTTTCTACGAGCAGTACTTC
CDR3: CASSPPTSGSFYEQYF
J: TRBJ2-7
D: TRBD2
V: TRBV7-9

DNA: TGTGCCAGCAGTCTAGCAAAGGGCAATCAGCCCCAGCATTTT
CDR3: CASSLAKGNQPQHF
J: TRBJ1-5
D: -
V: TRBV6-5

DNA: TGTGCCAGCATCGGAGGGGTAGCGGGATCGCAAGAGACCCAGTACTTC
CDR3: CASIGGVAGSQETQYF
J: TRBJ2-5
D: TRBD2
V: TRBV2

DNA: TGCGCCAGCAGCCAAGATTATCGGGGGTTAAGTCACACTGAAGCTTTCTTT
CDR3: CASSQDYRGLSHTEAFF
J: TRBJ1-1
D: -
V: TRBV4-3

DNA: TGTGCCAGCAGCAGATATACGGGCGAGCAGTACTTC
CDR3: CASSRYTGEQYF
J: TRBJ2-7
D: -
V: TRBV5-8

DNA: TGTGCCAGCAGCTTGATCGGCAGGGTCGGGGAGACCCAGTACTTC
CDR3: CASSLIGRVGETQYF
J: TRBJ2-5
D: -
V: TRBV5-5

DNA: TGTGCCAGCAGCTTATCAGAATCTGGAAACACCATATATTTT
CDR3: CASSLSESGNTIYF
J: TRBJ1-3
D: -
V: TRBV13

DNA: TGCAGCGTGTACCGACGGAGTGAAGCTTTCTTT
CDR3: CSVYRRSEAFF
J: TRBJ1-1
D: -
V: TRBV29-1

DNA: TGCGCCAGTGAAGGCCTCGAGGTTTACGAGCAGTACTTC
CDR3: CASEGLEVYEQYF
J: TRBJ2-7
D: -
V: TRBV10-2

DNA: TGTGCCAGCAGCCGGACACCGTCCTACGAGCAGTACTTC
CDR3: CASSRTPSYEQYF
J: TRBJ2-7
D: -
V: TRBV2